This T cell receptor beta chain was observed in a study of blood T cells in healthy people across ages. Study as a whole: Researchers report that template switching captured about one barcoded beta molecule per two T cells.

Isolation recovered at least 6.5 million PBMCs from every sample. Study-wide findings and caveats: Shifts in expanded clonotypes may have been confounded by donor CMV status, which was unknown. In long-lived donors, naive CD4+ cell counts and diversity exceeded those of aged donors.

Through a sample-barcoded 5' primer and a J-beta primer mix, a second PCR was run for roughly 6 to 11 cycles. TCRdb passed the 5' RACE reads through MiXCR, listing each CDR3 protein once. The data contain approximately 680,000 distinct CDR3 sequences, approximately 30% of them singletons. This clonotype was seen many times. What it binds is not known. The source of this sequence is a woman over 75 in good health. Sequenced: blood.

CDR3 bases: TGTGCCAGCTCACCTAAGGCCGGGCCTAGCAATCAGCCCCAGCATTTT. It codes for CASSPKAGPSNQPQHF. The chain has TRBV18 and TRBJ1-5; unclear D gene. Trimming stripped 3 bases from V and 0 bases from J, with 12 bases between. There are 16 residues in the CDR3. Per the germline V gene, CDR1 is KGHSH and CDR2 is LQKENI. The variable domain in full, with the rest retrieved from reference TRBV18 and TRBJ1-5, is NAGVMQNPRHLVRRRGQEARLRCSPMKGHSHVYWYRQLPEEGLKFMVYLQKENIIDESGMPKERFSAEFPKEGPSILRIQQVVRGDSAAYFCASSPKAGPSNQPQHFGDGTRLSIL.